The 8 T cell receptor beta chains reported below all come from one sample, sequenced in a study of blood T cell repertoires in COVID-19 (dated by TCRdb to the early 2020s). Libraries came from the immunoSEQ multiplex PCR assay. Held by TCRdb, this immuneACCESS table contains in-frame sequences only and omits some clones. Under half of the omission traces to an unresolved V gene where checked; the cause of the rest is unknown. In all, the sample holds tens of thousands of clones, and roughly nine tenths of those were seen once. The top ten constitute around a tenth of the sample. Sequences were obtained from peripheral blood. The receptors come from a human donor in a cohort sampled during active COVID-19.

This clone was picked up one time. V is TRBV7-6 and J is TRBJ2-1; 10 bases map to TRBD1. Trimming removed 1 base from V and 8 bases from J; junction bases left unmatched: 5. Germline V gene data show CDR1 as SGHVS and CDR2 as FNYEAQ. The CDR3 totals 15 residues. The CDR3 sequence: CASSLVGQGRYEQFF. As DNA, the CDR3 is TGTGCCAGCAGCTTAGTGGGACAGGGGCGATATGAGCAGTTCTTC.

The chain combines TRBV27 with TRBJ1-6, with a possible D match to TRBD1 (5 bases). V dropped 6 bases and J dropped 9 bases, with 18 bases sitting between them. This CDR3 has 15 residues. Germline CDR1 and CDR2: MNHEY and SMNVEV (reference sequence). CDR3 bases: TGTGCCAGCAGATCCTACGGGGGAGGGAGTTCACCCCTCCACTTT. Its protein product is CASRSYGGGSSPLHF.

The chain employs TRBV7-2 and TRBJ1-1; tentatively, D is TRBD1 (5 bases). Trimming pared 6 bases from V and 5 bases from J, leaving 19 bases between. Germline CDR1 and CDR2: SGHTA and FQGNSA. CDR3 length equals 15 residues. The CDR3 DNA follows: TGTGCCAGCAGTCCCCGACTGGGGGAGGGGACTGAAGCTTTCTTT. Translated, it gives CASSPRLGEGTEAFF.

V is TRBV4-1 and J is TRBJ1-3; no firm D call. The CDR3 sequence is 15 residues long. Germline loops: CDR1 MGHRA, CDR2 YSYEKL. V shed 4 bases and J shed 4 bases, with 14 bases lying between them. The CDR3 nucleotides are TGCGCCAGCAGCCCCATGGGCAGGCAAGGAAACACCATATATTTT. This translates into CASSPMGRQGNTIYF.

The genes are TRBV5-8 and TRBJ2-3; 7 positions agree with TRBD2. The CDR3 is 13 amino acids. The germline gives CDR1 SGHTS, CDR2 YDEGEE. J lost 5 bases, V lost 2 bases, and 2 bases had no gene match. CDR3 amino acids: CASSFGEGDTQYF. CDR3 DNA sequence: TGTGCCAGCAGCTTTGGGGAGGGAGATACGCAGTATTTT.

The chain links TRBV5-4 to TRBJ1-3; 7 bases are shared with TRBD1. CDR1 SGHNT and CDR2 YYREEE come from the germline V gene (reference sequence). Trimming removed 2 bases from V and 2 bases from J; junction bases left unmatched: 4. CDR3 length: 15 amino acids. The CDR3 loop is CASSLQGLTGNTIYF. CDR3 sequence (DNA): TGTGCCAGCAGCTTACAGGGGTTGACTGGAAACACCATATATTTT.

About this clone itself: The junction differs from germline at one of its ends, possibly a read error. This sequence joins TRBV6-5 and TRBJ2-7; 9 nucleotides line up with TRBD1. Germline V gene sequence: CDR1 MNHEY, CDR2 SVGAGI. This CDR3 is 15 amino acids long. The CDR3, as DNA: TGTGCCAGCAGTGACTCCGGGACAGGGACTTCCGAGCAGTACTTC. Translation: CASSDSGTGTSEQYF.

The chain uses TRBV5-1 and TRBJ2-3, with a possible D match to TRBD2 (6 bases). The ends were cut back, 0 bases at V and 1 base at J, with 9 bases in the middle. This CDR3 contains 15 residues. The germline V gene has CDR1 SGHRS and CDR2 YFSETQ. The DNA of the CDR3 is TGCGCCAGCAGCTTGGAGTCTAGCGGCACAGATACGCAGTATTTT. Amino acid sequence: CASSLESSGTDTQYF.